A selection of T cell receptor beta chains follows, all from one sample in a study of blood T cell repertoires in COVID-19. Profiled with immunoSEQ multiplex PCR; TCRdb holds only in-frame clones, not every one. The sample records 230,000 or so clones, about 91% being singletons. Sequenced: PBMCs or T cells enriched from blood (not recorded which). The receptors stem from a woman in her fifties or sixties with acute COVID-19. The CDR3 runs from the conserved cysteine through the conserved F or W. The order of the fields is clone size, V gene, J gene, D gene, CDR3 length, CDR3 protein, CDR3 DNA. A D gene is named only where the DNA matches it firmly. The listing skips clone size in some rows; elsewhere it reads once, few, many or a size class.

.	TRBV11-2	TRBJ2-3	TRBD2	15	CASRPLAGNTDTQYF	TGTGCCAGCAGGCCTCTAGCGGGCAACACAGATACGCAGTATTTT
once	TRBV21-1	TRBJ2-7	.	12	CASSKVGLAGYF	TGTGCCAGCAGCAAAGTAGGACTAGCGGGGTACTTC
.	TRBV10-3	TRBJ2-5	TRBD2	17	CAISDPQGLAVEETQYF	TGTGCCATCAGTGACCCCCAAGGGCTAGCGGTAGAGGAGACCCAGTACTTC
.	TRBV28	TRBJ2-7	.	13	CAIAGTFNYEQYF	TGTGCCATCGCCGGGACATTTAATTACGAGCAGTACTTC
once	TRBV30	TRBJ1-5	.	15	CAWREGRGSNQPQHF	TGTGCCTGGAGGGAGGGGAGGGGCAGCAATCAGCCCCAGCATTTT
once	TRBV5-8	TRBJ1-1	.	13	CASPRGWRTEAFF	TGTGCCAGCCCCCGCGGATGGCGCACTGAAGCTTTCTTT
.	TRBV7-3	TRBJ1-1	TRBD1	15	CASSARDRLNTEAFF	TGTGCCAGCAGCGCTCGGGACAGATTGAACACTGAAGCTTTCTTT
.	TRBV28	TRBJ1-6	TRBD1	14	CASRQGAGGSPLHF	TGTGCCAGCAGACAGGGGGCCGGCGGTTCACCCCTCCACTTT
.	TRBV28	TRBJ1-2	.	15	CASSPLQAWIYGYTF	TGTGCCAGCAGTCCCCTACAGGCCTGGATCTATGGCTACACCTTC
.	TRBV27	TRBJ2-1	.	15	CASSSPSRVYNEQFF	TGTGCCAGCAGTTCACCGTCCAGGGTATACAATGAGCAGTTCTTC
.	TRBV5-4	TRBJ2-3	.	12	CASSLRAGTQYF	TGTGCCAGCAGCTTGAGAGCGGGTACGCAGTATTTT
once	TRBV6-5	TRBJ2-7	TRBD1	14	CASRPGTGDGEQYF	TGTGCCAGCAGGCCCGGGACAGGGGATGGCGAGCAGTACTTC
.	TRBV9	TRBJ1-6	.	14	CASSAPGYNSPLHF	TGTGCCAGCAGCGCCCCGGGATATAATTCACCCCTCCACTTT
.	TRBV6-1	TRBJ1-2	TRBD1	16	CASSALGQGAPRGYTF	TGTGCCAGCAGTGCCCTGGGACAGGGGGCGCCGCGTGGCTACACCTTC
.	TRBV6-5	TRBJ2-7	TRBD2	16	CASSYSGGALSYEQYF	TGTGCCAGCAGTTACTCCGGGGGGGCGCTTTCCTACGAGCAGTACTTC
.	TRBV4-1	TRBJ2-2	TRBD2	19	CASSQDPRLADTNTGELFF	TGCGCCAGCAGCCAAGATCCCCGACTAGCAGATACGAACACCGGGGAGCTGTTTTTT
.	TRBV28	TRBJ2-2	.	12	CASSGGTGELFF	TGTGCCAGCAGTGGCGGGACCGGGGAGCTGTTTTTT
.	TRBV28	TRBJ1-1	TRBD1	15	CASSPGGQGATEAFF	TGTGCCAGCAGTCCCGGGGGACAGGGCGCCACTGAAGCTTTCTTT
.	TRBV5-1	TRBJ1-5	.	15	CASSLRGGVNQPQHF	TGCGCCAGCAGCTTACGTGGGGGGGTCAATCAGCCCCAGCATTTT
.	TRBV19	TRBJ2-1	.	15	CASSILGGINNEQFF	TGTGCCAGTAGTATCTTAGGGGGTATCAACAATGAGCAGTTCTTC
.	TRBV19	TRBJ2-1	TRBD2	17	CASSILAGASGYNEQFF	TGTGCCAGTAGTATACTCGCGGGTGCTAGCGGCTACAATGAGCAGTTCTTC
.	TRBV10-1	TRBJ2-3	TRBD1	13	CASKAADRDTQYF	TGCGCCAGCAAGGCGGCGGACAGGGATACGCAGTATTTT
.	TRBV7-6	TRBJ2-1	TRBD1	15	CASSSVTGGRNEQFF	TGTGCCAGCAGCTCGGTAACAGGGGGCCGTAATGAGCAGTTCTTC
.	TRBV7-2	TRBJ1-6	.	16	CASRSPLPPYNSPLHF	TGTGCCAGCAGAAGTCCACTTCCTCCCTATAATTCACCCCTCCACTTT
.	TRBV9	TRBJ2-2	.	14	CASSPNVNTGELFF	TGTGCCAGCAGCCCTAACGTAAACACCGGGGAGCTGTTTTTT
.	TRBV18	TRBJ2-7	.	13	CASSPTGNYEQYF	TGTGCCAGCTCACCGACAGGAAACTACGAGCAGTACTTC
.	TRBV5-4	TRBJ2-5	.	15	CASSSVGRSGETQYF	TGTGCCAGCAGCTCCGTCGGCAGGTCGGGGGAGACCCAGTACTTC
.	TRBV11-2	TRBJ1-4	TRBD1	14	CASSRDRGFGKLFF	TGTGCCAGCAGCCGGGACAGGGGTTTTGGAAAACTGTTTTTT
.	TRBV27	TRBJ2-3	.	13	CASRATATDTQYF	TGTGCCAGCAGGGCGACAGCCACAGATACGCAGTATTTT
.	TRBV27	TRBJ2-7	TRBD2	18	CASSGGGLAGGWAYEQYF	TGTGCCAGCAGTGGAGGGGGACTAGCGGGAGGGTGGGCCTACGAGCAGTACTTC
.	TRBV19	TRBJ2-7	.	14	CASSVVGSSYEQYF	TGTGCCAGTAGCGTGGTCGGTAGCTCCTACGAGCAGTACTTC
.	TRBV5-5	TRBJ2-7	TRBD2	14	CASRGGRVRNEQYF	TGTGCCAGCAGGGGCGGGAGGGTAAGGAACGAGCAGTACTTC
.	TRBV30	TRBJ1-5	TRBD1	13	CAWSATGSQPQHF	TGTGCCTGGAGTGCGACAGGGTCCCAGCCCCAGCATTTT
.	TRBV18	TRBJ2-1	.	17	CASSPPLMERRNNEQFF	TGTGCCAGCTCACCCCCCTTAATGGAGAGGAGAAACAATGAGCAGTTCTTC
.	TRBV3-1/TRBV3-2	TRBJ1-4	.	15	CASSLGSRENEKLFF	TGTGCCAGCAGCCTAGGGTCCCGGGAGAATGAAAAACTGTTTTTT
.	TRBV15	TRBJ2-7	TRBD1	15	CATSMTGESSYEQYF	TGTGCCACCAGCATGACAGGGGAGAGCTCCTACGAGCAGTACTTC
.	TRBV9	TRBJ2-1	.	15	CASSVFRGAGNEQFF	TGTGCCAGCAGCGTATTTCGCGGTGCGGGGAATGAGCAGTTCTTC
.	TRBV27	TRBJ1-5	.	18	CASSNSPLASLSFQPQHF	TGTGCCAGCAGTAATTCCCCCCTCGCGTCGCTTTCTTTTCAGCCCCAGCATTTT
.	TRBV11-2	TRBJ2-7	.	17	CASSLHHRIIAPTEQYF	TGTGCCAGCAGCTTACACCACAGGATCATTGCCCCCACGGAGCAGTACTTC